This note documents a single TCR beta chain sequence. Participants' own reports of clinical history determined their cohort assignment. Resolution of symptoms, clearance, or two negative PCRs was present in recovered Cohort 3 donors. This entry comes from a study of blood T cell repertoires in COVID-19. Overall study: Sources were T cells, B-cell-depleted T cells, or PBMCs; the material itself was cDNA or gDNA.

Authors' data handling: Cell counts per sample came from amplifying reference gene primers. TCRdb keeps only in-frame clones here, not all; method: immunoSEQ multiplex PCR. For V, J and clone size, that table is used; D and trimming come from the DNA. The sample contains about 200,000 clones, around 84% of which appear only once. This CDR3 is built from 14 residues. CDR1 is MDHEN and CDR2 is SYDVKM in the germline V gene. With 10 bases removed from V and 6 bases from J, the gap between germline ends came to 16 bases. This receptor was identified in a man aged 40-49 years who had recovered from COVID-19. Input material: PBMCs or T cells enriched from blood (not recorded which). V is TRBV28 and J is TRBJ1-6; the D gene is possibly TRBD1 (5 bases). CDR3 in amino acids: CATTRVIFNSPLHF. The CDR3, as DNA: TGTGCCACCACCAGGGTTATCTTTAATTCACCCCTCCACTTT. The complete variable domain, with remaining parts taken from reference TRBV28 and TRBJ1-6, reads DVKVTQSSRYLVKRTGEKVFLECVQDMDHENMFWYRQDPGLGLRLIYFSYDVKMKEKGDIPEGYSVSREKKERFSLILESASTNQTSMYLCATTRVIFNSPLHFGNGTRLTVT.